The sequence of this TCR beta chain was determined in a study of T-cell memory formation after mild COVID-19. General study results and limits: That cross-reactive memory joined was suggested by some responding clones appearing in pre-infection memory.

This clonotype was observed at least ten times. Its target is unknown. TCRdb used MiXCR to reprocess the 5' RACE reads, holding one entry per CDR3 protein. This sample has 350,000 or so distinct CDR3 sequences, with roughly 20% found just once. The CDR3 is 15 residues long. Germline V gene lookup returns CDR1 SGHRS and CDR2 YFSETQ. Trimming removed 0 bases from V and 2 bases from J, with 11 bases in between. Sequencing was done on a sample of PBMCs or a T cell subset sorted from them (not recorded which). This sequence joins TRBV5-1 and TRBJ1-1; D is perhaps TRBD1 (6 bases). The receptor comes from a man younger than 30 who had mild COVID-19 (a few samples of this study predate the infection). Cell type and time point are not known. CDR3 in DNA: TGCGCCAGCAGCTTGGTGTCAGGGGCAAACACTGAAGCTTTCTTT. This encodes CASSLVSGANTEAFF.